These T cell receptor beta chains were read from a single sample in a study of regulatory T cells in long-lasting Graves disease. Each CDR3 protein gets one entry after TCRdb re-called the multiplex PCR reads with MiXCR. The table has under 250,000 distinct CDR3 sequences, roughly 18% seen once. A further study also used this sample, focusing on T cells in Graves' hyperthyroidism and ophthalmopathy.

Sequenced material: peripheral blood mononuclear cells (PBMCs), taken at new diagnosis, from a patient treated with antithyroid drugs. The receptor set was obtained from a woman younger than 45 with Graves disease. The CDR3 runs from the conserved cysteine through the conserved F or W. D genes are given only for firm matches. The size field is filled for only some rows; it gives once, few, many or a size class.

TRBD1,TRBJ1-1,NA,TRBV28,TGTGCCAGCAGTTTGTACCGACAGGGGGCAAAAACTGAAGCTTTCTTT,CASSLYRQGAKTEAFF
NA,TRBJ2-3,many,TRBV11-2,TGTGCCAGCAGCTTCTTTGGAGATACGCAGTATTTT,CASSFFGDTQYF
NA,TRBJ1-1,many,TRBV7-2,TGTGCCAGCAGCTTAGGCAGGGGCCGACAGAACACTGAAGCTTTCTTT,CASSLGRGRQNTEAFF
NA,TRBJ2-2,many,TRBV20-1,TGCAGTGCAAAACCGGGGCAGGCAGCGAACACCGGGGAGCTGTTTTTT,CSAKPGQAANTGELFF
TRBD1,TRBJ2-7,many,TRBV28,TGTACCGCGGGACAGGAGTCCTACGAGCAGTACTTC,CTAGQESYEQYF
NA,TRBJ2-5,many,TRBV14,TGTGCCAGCAGCCTGAGCCCCGGTTCCCAGGGAGAGACCCAGTACTTC,CASSLSPGSQGETQYF
TRBD2,TRBJ2-7,many,TRBV11-2,TGTGCCAGCAGCTGGGGACTAGCCCAGTACTTC,CASSWGLAQYF
NA,TRBJ2-4,many,TRBV19,TGTGCCAGTAGTATAGGTCGGGGCCAAACAAACATTCAGTACTTC,CASSIGRGQTNIQYF
NA,TRBJ2-7,many,TRBV28,TGTGCCAGCAGTTCTGTTCAACGAAACCAAGGCGGTAGTTACTACGAGCAGTACTTC,CASSSVQRNQGGSYYEQYF
TRBD2,TRBJ2-1,many,TRBV9,TGTGCCAGCAGTCGGTTTCCGTGGGACTATGACAATGAGCAGTTCTTC,CASSRFPWDYDNEQFF
NA,TRBJ1-1,many,TRBV29-1,TGCAGCCCTGACAATCGGGGGGGGACTGAAGCTTTCTTT,CSPDNRGGTEAFF
NA,TRBJ1-6,few,TRBV13,TGTGCCAGCAGATCGGCCGGGGGGGCCTTTAATTCACCCCTCCACTTT,CASRSAGGAFNSPLHF
TRBD1,TRBJ2-7,many,TRBV29-1,TGCAGCGTTGAGGTGGACAGGGGATGGGGGCAGTACTTC,CSVEVDRGWGQYF
NA,TRBJ2-1,NA,TRBV19,TGTGCCAGTAGTTTAGCCCTAGGGGAGCAGTTCTTC,CASSLALGEQFF
TRBD2,TRBJ2-1,NA,TRBV12-3/TRBV12-4,TGTGCCAGCAGTTCGAGCGGGGGGGCCATCCGTGGGCAGTTCTTT,CASSSSGGAIRGQFF
NA,TRBJ2-7,many,TRBV4-1,TGCGCCAGCAGCCAAATGGCTAGCGAAAGCTCCTACGAGCAGTACTTC,CASSQMASESSYEQYF
NA,TRBJ1-1,few,TRBV7-2,TGTGCCAGCACCCTACTTGGGGTGAACACTGAAGCTTTCTTT,CASTLLGVNTEAFF
NA,TRBJ2-3,many,TRBV14,TGTGCCAGCAGCCAATTCAGGGGGGCAGATACGCAGTATTTT,CASSQFRGADTQYF
TRBD1,TRBJ2-5,NA,TRBV11-1,TGTGCCAGCAGCTCGGAGACAGGGACAGAGACCCAGTACTTC,CASSSETGTETQYF
TRBD1,TRBJ2-3,few,TRBV20-1,TGCAGTGCTAGAGAACAGGGGGACGCAGATACGCAGTATTTT,CSAREQGDADTQYF
NA,TRBJ1-2,many,TRBV19,TGTGCCAGTAGTATTCGTCCGGGACTTAACTATGGCTACACCTTC,CASSIRPGLNYGYTF
TRBD2,TRBJ2-7,many,TRBV28,TGTGCCAGCAGCTCCGGGACTAGCTACGAGCAGTACTTC,CASSSGTSYEQYF
NA,TRBJ2-7,NA,TRBV15,TGTGCCACCAGCACAGGGAGGTACAATGAGCAGTACTTC,CATSTGRYNEQYF
TRBD2,TRBJ2-1,many,TRBV30,TGTGCATCGACTAGCGGGAGCTCCTACAATGAGCAGTTCTTC,CASTSGSSYNEQFF
NA,TRBJ2-1,many,TRBV24-1,TGTGCCACGAAATCAGACAGCTACAATGAGCAGTTCTTC,CATKSDSYNEQFF
NA,TRBJ1-6,many,TRBV5-8,TGTGCCAGCAGCTTGATTTTAGGTTCACCCCTCCACTTT,CASSLILGSPLHF
NA,TRBJ1-2,many,TRBV12-3/TRBV12-4,TGTGCCAGCAGTTTAGTCGTCAGGGGTCTTCTTGGCTACACCTTC,CASSLVVRGLLGYTF
NA,TRBJ2-7,NA,TRBV3-1,TGTGCCAGCAGCCAAGGGGGAGCGGGCCCGACCTACGAGCAGTACTTC,CASSQGGAGPTYEQYF
NA,TRBJ2-3,many,TRBV11-2,TGTGCCAGCAGCTTAGCTTTAGCTCCAGATACGCAGTATTTT,CASSLALAPDTQYF
NA,TRBJ2-4,once,TRBV9,TGTGCCAGCAGCGGCAAGGGTGGGACGGAAAACATTCAGTACTTC,CASSGKGGTENIQYF
TRBD1,TRBJ1-1,few,TRBV27,TGTGCCAGCAGTCGAGACAGGGGTATATACACTGAAGCTTTCTTT,CASSRDRGIYTEAFF
NA,TRBJ2-2,many,TRBV14,TGTGCCAGCAGCAGGGTGCTCACCGGGGAGCTGTTTTTT,CASSRVLTGELFF
TRBD1,TRBJ1-2,many,TRBV12-3/TRBV12-4,TGTGCCAGCAGCTACCAGGGGGCGAGAGGCTACACCTTC,CASSYQGARGYTF
TRBD2,TRBJ2-2,NA,TRBV9,TGTGCCAGCAGCAGAGGGAGCGGGAGGTACGGCGGGGAGCTGTTTTTT,CASSRGSGRYGGELFF
NA,TRBJ1-1,many,TRBV6-1,TGTGCCAGCACCCGAGAAGCCCTGAACACTGAAGCTTTCTTT,CASTREALNTEAFF
NA,TRBJ2-2,many,TRBV6-1,TGTGCCAGCAGAGCGGACAGTGCTGACTTTAGGGAGCTGTTTTTT,CASRADSADFRELFF
TRBD1,TRBJ1-2,many,TRBV5-1,TGCGCCAGCAGCTTGGAGGGGGCGCGAGTCTATGGCTACACCTTC,CASSLEGARVYGYTF
NA,TRBJ1-4,NA,TRBV27,TGTGCCAGTAAACCCGGGGGCGCGAGGGAAAAACTGTTTTTT,CASKPGGAREKLFF
TRBD2,TRBJ2-1,many,TRBV7-2,TGTGCCAGCAGGGGGTCCCCTAGCGGGGGATATTACAATGAGCAGTTCTTC,CASRGSPSGGYYNEQFF
NA,TRBJ1-4,few,TRBV7-9,TGTGCCAGCAGCCAGCTATCAACTAATGAAAAACTGTTTTTT,CASSQLSTNEKLFF